The text below deals with one TCR beta chain. Its antigen is currently unknown. The entry originates in a study of shared clonotypes between healthy human individuals. On the study more broadly: A donor's plate count was three for CD4 naive and three for CD4 memory; CD8 naive had two and CD8 memory one. General study points: In contrast to clonotypes shared by all four donors, non-shared clonotypes had lower generation probabilities. Represented diversity (both genetic and exposure-history) was limited by the small number of donors.

Germline V CDR1 and CDR2: LGHNA, YSLEER. The ends were cut back, 0 bases at V and 0 bases at J, with 9 bases in the middle. This CDR3 is 15 amino acids long. Only CD45RO-negative cells positively selected for CCR7 counted as naive CD8 cells, so terminally differentiated effector memory CD45RA+ cells were excluded. Deep-level assay runs were performed. Here immunoSEQ multiplex PCR was the method, and the copy in TCRdb shows in-frame clones only, minus some. The sample includes roughly 2 million clones, approximately 94% of them seen just once. The TCR sequence derives from a man aged 18 to 29 in good health. The J gene is TRBJ2-7, the V gene TRBV4-3, with D maybe TRBD1 (6 bases). The source material was naive CD8+ T cells sorted from blood. Here the CDR3 reads CASSQDQGSSYEQYF. The CDR3 DNA reads TGCGCCAGCAGCCAAGACCAGGGGAGCTCCTACGAGCAGTACTTC.